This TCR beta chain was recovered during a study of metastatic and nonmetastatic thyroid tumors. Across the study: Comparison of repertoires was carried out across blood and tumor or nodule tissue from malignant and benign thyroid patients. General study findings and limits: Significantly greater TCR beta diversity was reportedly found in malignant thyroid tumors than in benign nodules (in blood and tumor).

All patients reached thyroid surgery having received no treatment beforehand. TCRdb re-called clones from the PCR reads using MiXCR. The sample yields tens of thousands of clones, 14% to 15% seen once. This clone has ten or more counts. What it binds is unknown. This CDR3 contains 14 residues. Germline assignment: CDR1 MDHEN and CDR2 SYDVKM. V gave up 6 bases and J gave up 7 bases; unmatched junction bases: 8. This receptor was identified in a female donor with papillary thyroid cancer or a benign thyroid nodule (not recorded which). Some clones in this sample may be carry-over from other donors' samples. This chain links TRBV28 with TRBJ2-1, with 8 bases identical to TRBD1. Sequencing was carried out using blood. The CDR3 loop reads CASRPTGGGNEQFF. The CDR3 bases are TGTGCCAGCAGACCCACAGGGGGTGGGAATGAGCAGTTCTTC.